The clone carrying this TCR beta chain was counted at least ten times. These data belong to a study of regulatory T cells in long-lasting Graves disease. Time point defined: newly diagnosed GD, antithyroid drugs for less than 3 months. The TCR library was prepared using RNA isolated from PBMCs. Germline V gene data show CDR1 as DFQATT and CDR2 as SNEGSKA (reference sequence). The CDR3 is made up of 13 amino acids. Between the trimmed V and J ends, which lost 1 base and 5 bases, there was a span of 8 bases. With iRepertoire HTBI primers and Arm-PCR of CDR3 regions, TCR beta libraries were built. Each CDR3 protein gets one entry after TCRdb re-called the multiplex PCR reads with MiXCR. The table includes hundreds of thousands of distinct CDR3 sequences, roughly 15% detected once. A further study also used this sample, focusing on T cells in Graves' hyperthyroidism and ophthalmopathy. That publication notes: With a duration under 2 months, the hyperthyroidism was newly diagnosed in patients aged 18 to 65. The diagnostic basis comprised clinical symptoms, serum thyroxine and TRAb, thyroid ultrasound and orbital computed tomography.

Sequencing was performed on peripheral blood mononuclear cells (PBMCs), taken at new diagnosis, from a patient treated with antithyroid drugs. The V and J genes are TRBV20-1 and TRBJ1-4, with no clear D. This sequence originates from a woman between 25 and 40 years old with Graves disease. DNA of the CDR3: TGCAGTGCTAGAGCAGTGATGAATGAAAAACTGTTTTTT. This encodes CSARAVMNEKLFF.